The T cell receptor beta chain described here comes from a study of T cell changes during pregnancy in multiple sclerosis. Profiled with immunoSEQ multiplex PCR; TCRdb holds only in-frame clones, not every one. Of about 72,000 clones listed, 91% are singletons. V dropped 6 bases and J dropped 2 bases, with 8 bases sitting between them. The V gene's germline CDR1 is MRHNA and CDR2 SNTAGT. The CDR3 is made up of 13 amino acids. The genes are TRBV6-4 and TRBJ2-1; D remains unclear. The origin of this receptor is a female donor in good health, enrolled as a control in a pregnancy study. The sequencing here drew on peripheral blood, taken in the third trimester of pregnancy. The CDR3 nucleotides read TGTGCCAGCAGCGAGCCCCCCTACAATGAGCAGTTCTTC. It encodes CASSEPPYNEQFF.